Presented here are 22 T cell receptor beta chains from one specimen sequenced in a study of blood T cell repertoires in COVID-19. Only in-frame clones appear in the TCRdb table, and some are missing; sequencing was by immunoSEQ multiplex PCR. Of about 160,000 clones detected, roughly 80% appear once; the ten largest clones hold roughly 2.8%. The sequenced sample consisted of peripheral blood. The receptors stem from a man in his 70s with acute or convalescent COVID-19.

In its sample, this clone was seen many times. This chain connects TRBV18 to TRBJ1-3, with a possible D match to TRBD1 (6 bases). The V and J ends lost 3 bases and 0 bases respectively, with 9 bases between them. The CDR3 runs to 15 residues. Germline V gives CDR1 KGHSH, CDR2 LQKENI. The DNA of the CDR3 is TGTGCCAGCTCACCGAGACAGGTCTCTGGAAACACCATATATTTT. Translated, it gives CASSPRQVSGNTIYF.

The chain combines TRBV4-2 with TRBJ2-1; 10 bases fit TRBD1. This CDR3 is 14 amino acids long. In germline, CDR1 is LGHNA, CDR2 YNFKEQ. Trimming at V came to 4 bases and at J to 6 bases, leaving 3 bases not matched to a gene. The CDR3 DNA sequence: TGTGCCAGCAGCCGTGACAGGGGGCGCAATGAGCAGTTCTTC. Translation gives CASSRDRGRNEQFF.

The rearrangement uses TRBV21-1 and TRBJ1-1. TRBV21-1 corresponds to a pseudogene. The CDR3 loop spans 18 amino acids. The CDR3 loop reads CASSTFWRRASLNTEAFF. CDR3 coding DNA: TGTGCCAGCAGCACCTTTTGGCGGAGGGCGAGTTTAAACACTGAAGCTTTCTTT.

The chain combines TRBV6-1 with TRBJ2-7; D ambiguous. CDR3 length equals 11 residues. V lost 3 bases, J lost 13 bases, and 13 bases lay in between. Germline V lookup: CDR1 MNHNS, CDR2 SASEGT. The CDR3 DNA reads TGTGCCAGCAGTGAGGGCTACCGGTCTTACTTC. This gives the protein CASSEGYRSYF.

This clone occurred once. The DNA of the CDR3 is TGTGCCAGCAGACCCGGGGAGAGCACAGATACGCAGTATTTT. Its protein product is CASRPGESTDTQYF. This rearrangement joins TRBV28 to TRBJ2-3; maybe TRBD2 (5 bases). CDR1 is MDHEN and CDR2 is SYDVKM in the germline V gene. Trimming stripped 6 bases from V and 0 bases from J, with 10 bases between. CDR3 size: 14 residues.

V usage is TRBV5-8 and J usage is TRBJ2-2, with no clear D. The CDR3 covers 18 residues. The V gene lost 3 bases and the J gene lost 0 bases, with 18 bases spanning the gap. Germline-derived CDR1 and CDR2 are SGHTS and YDEGEE. CDR3 coding DNA: TGTGCCAGCAGCTCACCTCGCCGGGTACACCCGAACACCGGGGAGCTGTTTTTT. Protein sequence: CASSSPRRVHPNTGELFF.

This chain connects TRBV28 to TRBJ1-2, with 7 bases that match TRBD1. The CDR3 runs 13 residues. The germline V gene has CDR1 MDHEN and CDR2 SYDVKM. V lost 5 bases to trimming and J lost 8 bases; unmatched junction nucleotides: 8. This chain's CDR3 is CASSLGGTRGYTF. CDR3 DNA: TGTGCCAGCAGTCTAGGGGGCACAAGGGGCTACACCTTC.

V and J are TRBV6-1 and TRBJ1-5; 7 nucleotides align to TRBD1. CDR3 length: 16 amino acids. Germline CDR1 and CDR2: MNHNS and SASEGT. V lost 3 bases and J lost 0; bases outside the gene matches: 5. The CDR3 loop reads CASSERGQPSNQPQHF. DNA for the CDR3: TGTGCCAGCAGTGAGAGGGGACAGCCTAGCAATCAGCCCCAGCATTTT.

The chain has TRBV9 and TRBJ1-2; D might be TRBD1 (6 bases). Germline lookup yields CDR1 SGDLS and CDR2 YYNGEE. The CDR3 has 15 residues. V was trimmed by 6 bases and J by 4 bases, leaving 19 bases between them. The CDR3 spells CASTRGGLLGYGYTF. CDR3 DNA: TGTGCCAGCACCCGGGGGGGCCTTCTAGGCTATGGCTACACCTTC.

The chain joins TRBV6-2 or TRBV6-3 to TRBJ1-1; 7 bases line up with TRBD1. The J segment lost 2 bases and the V segment lost 2 bases, leaving 14 bases of the junction unmatched. Germline CDR1 MNHEY, CDR2 SVGEGT. The length of the CDR3 is 18 residues. CDR3 nucleotide sequence: TGTGCCAGCAGTTACAATCCCGACAGGGAATTTGTCAACACTGAAGCTTTCTTT. This translates into CASSYNPDREFVNTEAFF.

This clone appeared a few times. The rearrangement links TRBV27 to TRBJ2-1; D might be TRBD1 (5 bases). Germline V lookup: CDR1 MNHEY, CDR2 SMNVEV (reference sequence). The V and J ends lost 5 bases and 0 bases respectively, with 11 bases between them. The CDR3 is 15 residues long. The CDR3 spells CASSGAASSYNEQFF. CDR3 nucleotide sequence: TGTGCCAGCAGTGGGGCGGCGAGCTCCTACAATGAGCAGTTCTTC.

The CDR3 here is CASSPKTGGGQNTGELFF. Here the CDR3 DNA reads TGTGCCAGCAGCCCAAAGACGGGAGGGGGACAGAACACCGGGGAGCTGTTTTTT. This rearrangement joins TRBV9 to TRBJ2-2, with 8 positions matching TRBD2. J gave up 1 base and V 4 bases, and 12 bases lay outside the gene matches. This CDR3 is 18 amino acids long. Per the germline V gene, CDR1 is SGDLS and CDR2 is YYNGEE.

V usage is TRBV6-5 and J usage is TRBJ1-2; 9 nucleotides align to TRBD1. The CDR3 is 15 amino acids. Trimming cost V 0 bases and J 7 bases; bases outside gene matches: 6. Germline V gene data show CDR1 as MNHEY and CDR2 as SVGAGI. For the CDR3, the DNA is TGTGCCAGCAGTTACTCGACAGGGGGGTCGAGTGGCTACACCTTC. Its translation: CASSYSTGGSSGYTF.

V and J are TRBV4-1 and TRBJ2-3, with D unresolved. Between the trimmed V and J ends, which lost 2 bases and 5 bases, there was a span of 5 bases. The CDR3 loop spans 12 amino acids. Germline lookup yields CDR1 MGHRA and CDR2 YSYEKL. For the CDR3, the DNA is TGCGCCAGCAGCCAATCACAAGATACGCAGTATTTT. Its translation: CASSQSQDTQYF.

J is TRBJ2-5 and V is TRBV10-1; D gene uncertain. The V and J ends lost 6 bases and 5 bases respectively, with 13 bases between them. The CDR3 runs 13 residues. Germline lookup yields CDR1 WNHNN and CDR2 SYGVQD (reference sequence). CDR3 region: CASSNTPGETQYF. The CDR3 nucleotides read TGCGCCAGCAGCAACACGCCAGGCGAGACCCAGTACTTC.

This clone was counted once. The V call is TRBV12-2, the J call TRBJ2-7; the D call TRBD2 from the table was never checked on the DNA. TRBV12-2 is reported as a pseudogene. The CDR3 runs to 15 residues. DNA for the CDR3: TGTGCAAGTCGCTTATTATCCCCGCGTAGAGTCGAGCAGTACTTC. This encodes CASRLLSPRRVEQYF.

The chain couples TRBV6-5 to TRBJ2-5; 9 bases are a match to TRBD1. J lost 4 bases, V lost 8 bases, and 11 bases had no gene match. CDR3 size: 15 residues. CDR1 and CDR2 from the germline V gene are MNHEY and SVGAGI. The CDR3: CASGTGQGLLETQYF. DNA for the CDR3: TGTGCCAGCGGCACGGGACAGGGCTTGTTAGAGACCCAGTACTTC.

The chain is built from TRBV5-1 and TRBJ2-3; 8 bases map to TRBD2. This CDR3 spans 15 amino acids. Germline CDR1 and CDR2: SGHRS and YFSETQ. The trim removed 6 bases at V and 0 bases at J, leaving 6 bases unmatched. CDR3 region: CASTTGGASTDTQYF. In nucleotides, the CDR3 is TGCGCCAGCACCACCGGGGGGGCGAGCACAGATACGCAGTATTTT. The full variable domain, in which reference TRBV5-1 and TRBJ2-3 provide the parts outside the CDR3, is KAGVTQTPRYLIKTRGQQVTLSCSPISGHRSVSWYQQTPGQGLQFLFEYFSETQRNKGNFPGRFSGRQFSNSRSEMNVSTLELGDSALYLCASTTGGASTDTQYFGPGTRLTVL.

This chain connects TRBV16 to TRBJ2-1, with 16 bases identical to TRBD2. V lost 4 bases, J lost 7 bases, and 16 bases stayed unmatched. CDR3 length equals 20 residues. The germline gives CDR1 KGHSY, CDR2 FQNENV. CDR3 in amino acids: CASSRETGTSGGAHLNEQFF. The CDR3 DNA is TGTGCCAGCAGCCGGGAAACCGGGACTAGCGGGGGGGCCCATCTGAATGAGCAGTTCTTC.

J is TRBJ2-5 and V is TRBV28; 7 bases are a match to TRBD2. The germline gives CDR1 MDHEN, CDR2 SYDVKM. The CDR3 extends over 13 amino acids. Unmatched junction bases numbered 1, after V lost 3 bases and J lost 3 bases. The CDR3 spells CASSLGGEETQYF. The CDR3 region has the DNA TGTGCCAGCAGTTTGGGGGGGGAAGAGACCCAGTACTTC.

The V and J genes are TRBV19 and TRBJ2-5, with 8 bases identical to TRBD1. V lost 4 bases and J lost 4; bases outside the gene matches: 5. Germline assignment: CDR1 LNHDA and CDR2 SQIVND (reference sequence). This CDR3 is 14 amino acids long. DNA of the CDR3: TGTGCCAGTAGTAAAGGACAGGGACGAGAGACCCAGTACTTC. Its protein product is CASSKGQGRETQYF.

The chain uses TRBV7-9 and TRBJ2-7; TRBD1 matches at 8 bases. Losses at the gene ends were 8 bases for V and 2 bases for J; bases not matched to a gene: 8. CDR1 SEHNR and CDR2 FQNEAQ come from the germline V gene (reference sequence). The CDR3 has 14 residues. CDR3 residues: CASGKGQGPYEQYF. CDR3 bases: TGTGCCAGCGGAAAAGGACAGGGCCCCTACGAGCAGTACTTC.